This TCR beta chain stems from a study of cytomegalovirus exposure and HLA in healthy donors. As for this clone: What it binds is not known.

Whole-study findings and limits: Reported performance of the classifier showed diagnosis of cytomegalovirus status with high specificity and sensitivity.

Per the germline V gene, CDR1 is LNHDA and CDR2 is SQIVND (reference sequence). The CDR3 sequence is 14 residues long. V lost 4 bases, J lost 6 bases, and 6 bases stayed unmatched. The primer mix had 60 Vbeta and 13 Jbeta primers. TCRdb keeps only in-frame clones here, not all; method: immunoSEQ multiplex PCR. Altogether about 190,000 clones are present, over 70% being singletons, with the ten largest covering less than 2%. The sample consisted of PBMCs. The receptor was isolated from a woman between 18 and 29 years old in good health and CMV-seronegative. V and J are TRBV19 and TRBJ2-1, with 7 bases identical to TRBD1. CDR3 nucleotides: TGTGCCAGTAGTAGGGCAGGGGGAGTCAATGAGCAGTTCTTC. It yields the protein CASSRAGGVNEQFF.